Below, 8 T cell receptor beta chains from the same sample are listed, as sequenced in a study of memory CD4+ T cells and cytomegalovirus serostatus. Sequenced by immunoSEQ multiplex PCR; TCRdb stores in-frame clones only, minus some. In the table there are about 61,000 clones, 75% to 90% of which are singletons. The sort gate was single viable CD3+CD4+CD8-CD45RO+ cells for memory CD4+ T cells. Sequencing was performed on memory CD4+ T cells from blood. The receptors come from an adult in good health and CMV-seronegative.

The rearrangement uses TRBV6-5 and TRBJ2-7; D perhaps matches TRBD1 (8 bases). Germline V gives CDR1 MNHEY, CDR2 SVGAGI. CDR3 length: 14 residues. Trimming took 4 bases from V and 3 from J, leaving 13 bases between them. CDR3 residues: CASSSNRGGYEQYF. The CDR3 DNA reads TGTGCCAGCAGTTCGAACAGGGGGGGCTACGAGCAGTACTTC.

This clone came up once. The chain uses TRBV4-1 and TRBJ2-3; 9 bases are shared with TRBD1. The CDR3 extends over 17 amino acids. CDR1 MGHRA and CDR2 YSYEKL come from the germline V gene. The V gene end was trimmed by 4 bases and the J gene end by 3 bases; junction bases not matched to a gene: 11. The CDR3 region has the DNA TGCGCCAGCAGCCGTTCCTCCGGGACAGGGATGACAGATACGCAGTATTTT. This encodes CASSRSSGTGMTDTQYF.

The chain has TRBV2 and TRBJ2-7, with D hard to call. Trimming took 5 bases from V and 0 from J, leaving 5 bases between them. CDR1 and CDR2 (germline): SNHLY, FYNNEI. CDR3 length: 12 amino acids. This chain's CDR3 is CASSRLSYEQYF. DNA for the CDR3: TGTGCCAGCAGTCGCCTCTCCTACGAGCAGTACTTC. Full variable domain (rest looked up from reference TRBV2 and TRBJ2-7): EPEVTQTPSHQVTQMGQEVILRCVPISNHLYFYWYRQILGQKVEFLVSFYNNEISEKSEIFDDQFSVERPDGSNFTLKIRSTKLEDSAMYFCASSRLSYEQYFGPGTRLTVT.

The V call is TRBV13, the J call TRBJ1-3; 10 bases align to TRBD1. The CDR3 sequence is 15 residues long. V shed 5 bases, J shed 10 bases, and the junction held 11 bases outside the gene matches. From germline, CDR1 is PRHDT and CDR2 FYEKMQ (reference sequence). The CDR3 nucleotides are TGTGCCAGCAGCCCCCGGACAGGGGGGCATAGTACCATATATTTT. Translating gives CASSPRTGGHSTIYF.

CDR3 sequence reads: CASSTGTSALRDTQYF. The CDR3 DNA sequence: TGTGCCAGCAGCACCGGGACTAGCGCCCTGAGGGATACGCAGTATTTT. This chain connects TRBV5-8 to TRBJ2-3; 10 bases are a match to TRBD2. The J segment lost 6 bases and the V segment lost 4 bases, leaving 11 bases of the junction unmatched. Per the germline V gene, CDR1 is SGHTS and CDR2 is YDEGEE. CDR3 length: 16 amino acids.

This clone showed up just a few times. The chain couples TRBV14 to TRBJ1-1, with no clear D. In germline, CDR1 is SGHDN, CDR2 FVKESK. V gave up 8 bases and J gave up 4 bases, with 14 bases separating them. CDR3 length: 13 amino acids. CDR3 DNA sequence: TGTGCCAGCTCCGAAGGGCTTACCACTGAAGCTTTCTTT. Amino acids: CASSEGLTTEAFF.

DNA of the CDR3: TGTGCCAGTAAGTCGGAATCGAACACCGGGGAGCTGTTTTTT. Translated: CASKSESNTGELFF. V and J are TRBV19 and TRBJ2-2; the D is unclear. Per the germline V gene, CDR1 is LNHDA and CDR2 is SQIVND (reference sequence). Trimming stripped 7 bases from V and 0 bases from J, with 9 bases between. CDR3 size: 14 residues.

V usage is TRBV15 and J usage is TRBJ1-1, with 12 nucleotides matching TRBD1. CDR3 length: 16 amino acids. Germline V gives CDR1 LNHNV, CDR2 YYDKDF (reference sequence). The V gene end was trimmed by 5 bases and the J gene end by 4 bases; junction bases not matched to a gene: 8. CDR3: CATSRDRGRLGTEAFF. The CDR3 nucleotides are TGTGCCACCAGCCGGGACAGGGGGCGGTTGGGCACTGAAGCTTTCTTT.